This TCR beta chain was captured in a study of blood T cells in healthy people across ages. Findings and limits, study-wide: Long-lived and aged donors differed, with more naive CD4+ cells and higher diversity in the long-lived. Per-million-T-cell TCR beta diversity fell roughly linearly with age.

Each donor gave about 9.3 milliliters of peripheral blood. On this clonotype itself: Its target is unknown.

Primed by a sample-barcoded 5' primer and a J-beta primer mix, a second PCR proceeded for 7 to 11 cycles. TCRdb used MiXCR to reprocess the 5' RACE reads, holding one entry per CDR3 protein. Found here are about 1.4 million distinct CDR3 sequences, roughly 60% of them singletons; the top ten hold 5% to 7%. The receptor comes from a man younger than 30 in good health. The sequenced sample was blood.

The CDR3, as DNA: TGCAGTGCTAGATGGTCTGCTAGCACAGATACGCAGTATTTT. Translating it yields CSARWSASTDTQYF. This chain uses TRBV20-1 with TRBJ2-3; D gene ambiguous. The CDR3 consists of 14 residues. Germline CDR1 and CDR2: DFQATT and SNEGSKA (reference sequence). Deletions cut 2 bases from V and 0 bases from J, with 9 bases between.